What follows describes a single T cell receptor beta chain. After removal of 10 bases from V and 9 bases from J, the junction contained 13 bases not matched to a gene. The CDR3 contains 13 residues. Authors' methods: Nucleated cell number was recorded as an estimate derived from reference gene primer amplification. Sequencing was performed with immunoSEQ multiplex PCR; in TCRdb, only in-frame clones are kept and a portion is missing. That table supplies the V and J calls and clone size; D and trimming were determined from the DNA. The table records around 84,000 clones, 70% to 80% of them present only once. This sample stems from a study of blood T cell repertoires in COVID-19. The overall study: Material from acute and convalescent COVID-19 was sourced from the United States, Italy and Spain. PBMCs, B-cell-depleted T cells, or T cells were the source of the cDNA or gDNA that made up the material.

The sample taken for sequencing was peripheral blood. The rearrangement joins TRBV12-3 or TRBV12-4 to TRBJ1-2; TRBD1 agrees at 8 bases. The clonotype originates from a man aged 50-60 years with active or convalescent COVID-19. The CDR3 loop reads CATHGQGGGSYTF. CDR3 DNA: TGTGCCACCCACGGACAGGGAGGCGGAAGCTACACCTTC.